The 5 T cell receptor beta chains below all came from one sample that was sequenced in a study of CD8 T cells in Susac syndrome. Random hexamers were used to reverse transcribe an amount of about 0.45 to 1 ug RNA. Via MiXCR, TCRdb re-called the immunoSEQ multiplex PCR reads, giving one row per CDR3 protein. The sample shows fewer than 250,000 distinct CDR3 sequences, about 94% of them seen only once. Input material: CD8+ T cells from PBMCs. These TCRs come from a human donor with multiple sclerosis.

The gene calls are TRBV11-2 and TRBJ2-2; D might be TRBD2 (6 bases). The V end was cut by 5 bases, the J end by 5 bases, with 21 bases between. This CDR3 spans 17 amino acids. CDR1 is SGHAT, CDR2 FQNNGV, per germline. CDR3 region: CASSARLDTKFTGELFF. The CDR3 DNA sequence: TGTGCCAGCAGCGCCCGACTAGACACCAAGTTTACCGGGGAGCTGTTTTTT.

V is TRBV9 and J is TRBJ2-2, with D possibly TRBD1 on 5 matching bases. V was trimmed by 4 bases and J by 9 bases, leaving 7 bases between them. Looked up from germline, CDR1 is SGDLS and CDR2 is YYNGEE. The CDR3 runs to 11 residues. CDR3 coding DNA: TGTGCCAGCAGCCAGGGTCGGGAGCTGTTTTTT. Translating gives CASSQGRELFF.

V and J are TRBV5-6 and TRBJ2-5, with D hard to call. This CDR3 region has 13 residues. In germline, CDR1 is SGHDT, CDR2 YYEEEE. V was cut by 0 bases and J by 5 bases, with 8 bases left in between. CDR3 sequence (DNA): TGTGCCAGCAGCTTGGGGTATCCGGAGACCCAGTACTTC. Translated: CASSLGYPETQYF.

The chain recombines TRBV30 with TRBJ2-3, with D uncertain. The CDR3 is 14 amino acids. V lost 4 bases and J lost 0, with 11 bases in between. Germline V gene data show CDR1 as GTSNPN and CDR2 as SVGIG (reference sequence). The CDR3 region has the DNA TGTGCCTGGACTTTCGGAACTAGCACAGATACGCAGTATTTT. The encoded protein is CAWTFGTSTDTQYF.

The chain employs TRBV19 and TRBJ2-3; 10 positions agree with TRBD2. The CDR3 totals 15 residues. Germline lookup yields CDR1 LNHDA and CDR2 SQIVND (reference sequence). Trimming took 5 bases from V and 6 from J; bases not matched to a gene: 8. CDR3 coding DNA: TGTGCCAGTAGTCCTCGGACTAGCGGTGGGGATACGCAGTATTTT. This encodes CASSPRTSGGDTQYF.